The clone carrying this TCR beta chain was seen only a few times. Per the authors' pipeline: Amplifying reference gene primers gave estimates of nucleated cell counts. Measured with immunoSEQ multiplex PCR; TCRdb has only the in-frame clones, and not every one. V and J calls and clone size follow that table, whereas D and trimming were derived from the DNA. The data hold 250,000 or so clones, with around 86% observed a single time. CDR3 size: 13 residues. CDR1 and CDR2 from the germline V gene are MDHEN and SYDVKM. V was shortened by 5 bases and J by 4 bases, with 11 bases between the two germline ends. The data belong to a study of blood T cell repertoires in COVID-19. At the level of the study: There were acute and convalescent COVID-19 samples, and they came from the United States, Italy and Spain. T cells, B-cell-depleted T cells, or PBMCs provided the cDNA or gDNA that served as material.

The receptor comes from a man older than 75 with acute or convalescent COVID-19. The source material was peripheral blood. V is TRBV28 and J is TRBJ1-1; D possibly corresponds to TRBD1 (6 bases). The CDR3 DNA is TGTGCCAGCAGTCATGACAGGATCACTGAAGCTTTCTTT. Its translation is CASSHDRITEAFF.